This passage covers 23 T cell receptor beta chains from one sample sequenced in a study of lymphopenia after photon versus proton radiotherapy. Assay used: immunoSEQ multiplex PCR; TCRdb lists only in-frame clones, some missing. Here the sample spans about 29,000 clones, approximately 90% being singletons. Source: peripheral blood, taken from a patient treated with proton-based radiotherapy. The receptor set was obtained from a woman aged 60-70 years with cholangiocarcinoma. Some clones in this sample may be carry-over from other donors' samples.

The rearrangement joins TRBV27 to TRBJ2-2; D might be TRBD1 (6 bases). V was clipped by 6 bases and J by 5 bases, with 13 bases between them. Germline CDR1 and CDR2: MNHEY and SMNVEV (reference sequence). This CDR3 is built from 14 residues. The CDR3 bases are TGTGCCAGCAGGGTACAGGGTTGGACCGGGGAGCTGTTTTTT. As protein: CASRVQGWTGELFF.

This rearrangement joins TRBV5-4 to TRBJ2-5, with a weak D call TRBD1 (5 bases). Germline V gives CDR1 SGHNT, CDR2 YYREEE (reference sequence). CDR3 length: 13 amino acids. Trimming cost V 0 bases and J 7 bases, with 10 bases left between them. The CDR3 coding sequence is TGTGCCAGCAGCTTGGAGCAGGGTGTGACCCAGTACTTC. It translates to CASSLEQGVTQYF.

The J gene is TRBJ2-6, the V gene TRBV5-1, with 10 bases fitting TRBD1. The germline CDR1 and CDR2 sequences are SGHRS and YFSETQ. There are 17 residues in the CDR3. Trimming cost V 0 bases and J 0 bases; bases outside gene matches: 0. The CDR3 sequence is CASSLGTGGSGANVLTF. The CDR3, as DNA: TGCGCCAGCAGCTTGGGGACAGGGGGCTCTGGGGCCAACGTCCTGACTTTC.

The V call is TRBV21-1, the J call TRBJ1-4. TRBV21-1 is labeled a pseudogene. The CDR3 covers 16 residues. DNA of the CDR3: TGTGCCAGCAGCAACCCTACTCTCGGTCTTAATGAAAAACTGTTTTTT. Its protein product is CASSNPTLGLNEKLFF.

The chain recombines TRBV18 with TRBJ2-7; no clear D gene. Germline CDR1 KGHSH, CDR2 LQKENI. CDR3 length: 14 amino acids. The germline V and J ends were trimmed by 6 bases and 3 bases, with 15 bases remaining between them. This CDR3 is CASSPKGFIYEQYF. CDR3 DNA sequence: TGTGCCAGCTCCCCAAAGGGCTTCATCTACGAGCAGTACTTC.

The CDR3 protein is CASSATGLGNTIYF. The DNA of the CDR3 is TGTGCCAGCAGCGCGACAGGTCTGGGAAACACCATATATTTT. The genes are TRBV9 and TRBJ1-3, with D perhaps matching TRBD1 (6 bases). Trimming left V 3 bases short and J 4 bases short, with 11 bases between. This CDR3 is built from 14 residues. Germline CDR1 reads SGDLS; CDR2 reads YYNGEE. Full variable domain (missing parts from reference TRBV9 and TRBJ1-3): DSGVTQTPKHLITATGQRVTLRCSPRSGDLSVYWYQQSLDQGLQFLIQYYNGEERAKGNILERFSAQQFPDLHSELNLSSLELGDSALYFCASSATGLGNTIYFGEGSWLTVV.

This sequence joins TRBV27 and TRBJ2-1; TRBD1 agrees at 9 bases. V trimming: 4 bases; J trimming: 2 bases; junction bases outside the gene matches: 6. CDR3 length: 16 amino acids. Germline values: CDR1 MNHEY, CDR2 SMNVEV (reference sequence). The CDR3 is CASSSRDRAPYNEQFF. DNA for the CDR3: TGTGCCAGCAGTTCTCGGGACAGGGCTCCCTACAATGAGCAGTTCTTC.

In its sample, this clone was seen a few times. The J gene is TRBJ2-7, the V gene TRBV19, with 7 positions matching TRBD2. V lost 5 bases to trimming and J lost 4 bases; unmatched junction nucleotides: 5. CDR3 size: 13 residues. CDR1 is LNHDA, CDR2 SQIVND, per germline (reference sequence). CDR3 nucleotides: TGTGCCAGTAGTCCTCGGGGGGTGTACGAGCAGTACTTC. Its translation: CASSPRGVYEQYF.

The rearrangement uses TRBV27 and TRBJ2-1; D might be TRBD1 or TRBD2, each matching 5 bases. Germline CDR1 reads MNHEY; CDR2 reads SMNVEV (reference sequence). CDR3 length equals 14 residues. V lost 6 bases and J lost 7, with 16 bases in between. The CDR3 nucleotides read TGTGCCAGCAGCCGGGGCCAGGTAGGGAATGAGCAGTTCTTC. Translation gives CASSRGQVGNEQFF.

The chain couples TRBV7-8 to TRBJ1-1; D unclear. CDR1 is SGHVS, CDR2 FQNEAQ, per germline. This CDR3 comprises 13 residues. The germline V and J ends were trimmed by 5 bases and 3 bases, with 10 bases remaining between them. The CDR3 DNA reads TGTGCCAGCAGCCGACCCCCGGACACTGAAGCTTTCTTT. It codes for CASSRPPDTEAFF. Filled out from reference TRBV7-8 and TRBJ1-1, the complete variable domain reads GAGVSQSPRYKVAKRGQDVALRCDPISGHVSLFWYQQALGQGPEFLTYFQNEAQLDKSGLPSDRFFAERPEGSVSTLKIQRTQQEDSAVYLCASSRPPDTEAFFGQGTRLTVV.

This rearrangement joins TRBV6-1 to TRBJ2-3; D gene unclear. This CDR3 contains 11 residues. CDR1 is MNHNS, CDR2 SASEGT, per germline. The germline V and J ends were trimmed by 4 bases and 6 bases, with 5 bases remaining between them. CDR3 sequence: CASSVWDTQYF. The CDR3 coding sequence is TGTGCCAGCAGTGTATGGGATACGCAGTATTTT.

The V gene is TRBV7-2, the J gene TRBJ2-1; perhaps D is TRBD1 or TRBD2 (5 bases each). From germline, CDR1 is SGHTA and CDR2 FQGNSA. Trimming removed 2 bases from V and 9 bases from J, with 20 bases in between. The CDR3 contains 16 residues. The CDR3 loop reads CASSLLTASGGGEQFF. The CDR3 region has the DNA TGTGCCAGCAGCTTATTAACGGCCTCCGGTGGGGGTGAGCAGTTCTTC.

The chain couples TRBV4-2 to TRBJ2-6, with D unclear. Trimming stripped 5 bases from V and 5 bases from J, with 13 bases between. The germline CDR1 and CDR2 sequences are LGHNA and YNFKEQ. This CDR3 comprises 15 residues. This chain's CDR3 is CASSWLQSRANVLTF. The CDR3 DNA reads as TGTGCCAGCAGCTGGTTACAAAGTCGGGCCAACGTCCTGACTTTC.

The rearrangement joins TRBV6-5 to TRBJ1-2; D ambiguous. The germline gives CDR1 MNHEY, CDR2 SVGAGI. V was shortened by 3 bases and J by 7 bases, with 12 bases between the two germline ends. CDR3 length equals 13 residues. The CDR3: CASSYERVFGYTF. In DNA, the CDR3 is TGTGCCAGCAGTTATGAGAGGGTTTTTGGCTACACCTTC.

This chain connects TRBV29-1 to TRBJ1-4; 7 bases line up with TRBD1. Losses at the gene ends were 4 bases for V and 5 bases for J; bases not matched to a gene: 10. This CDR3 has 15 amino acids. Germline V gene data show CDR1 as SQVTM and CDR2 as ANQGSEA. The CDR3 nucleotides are TGCAGCGTTGCCCGGAATAGCAGGGGGAATGAAAAACTGTTTTTT. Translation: CSVARNSRGNEKLFF.

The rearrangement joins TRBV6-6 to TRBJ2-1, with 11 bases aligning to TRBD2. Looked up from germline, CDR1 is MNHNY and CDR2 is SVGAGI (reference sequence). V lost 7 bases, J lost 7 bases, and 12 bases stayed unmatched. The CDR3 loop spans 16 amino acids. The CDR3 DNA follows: TGTGCCAGCATCTATAGCGGGGGGGCCTCGAGGAATGAGCAGTTCTTC. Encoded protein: CASIYSGGASRNEQFF.

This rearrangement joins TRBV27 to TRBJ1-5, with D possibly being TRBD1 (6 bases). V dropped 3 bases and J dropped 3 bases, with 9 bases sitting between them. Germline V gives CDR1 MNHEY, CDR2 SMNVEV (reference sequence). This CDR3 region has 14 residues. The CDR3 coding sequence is TGTGCCAGCAGTTTTACAGGGAACAATCAGCCCCAGCATTTT. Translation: CASSFTGNNQPQHF.

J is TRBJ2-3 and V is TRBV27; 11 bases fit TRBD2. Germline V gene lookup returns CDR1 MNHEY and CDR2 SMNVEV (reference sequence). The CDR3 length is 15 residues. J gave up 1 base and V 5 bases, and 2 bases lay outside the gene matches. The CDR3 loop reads CASSILAGGTDTQYF. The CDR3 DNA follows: TGTGCCAGCAGTATACTAGCGGGAGGCACAGATACGCAGTATTTT.

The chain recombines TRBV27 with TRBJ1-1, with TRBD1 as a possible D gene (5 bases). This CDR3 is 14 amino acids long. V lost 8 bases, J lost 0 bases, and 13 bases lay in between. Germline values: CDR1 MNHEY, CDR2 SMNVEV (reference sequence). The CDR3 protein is CASHWGRLNTEAFF. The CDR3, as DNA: TGTGCCAGCCACTGGGGCAGATTGAACACTGAAGCTTTCTTT.

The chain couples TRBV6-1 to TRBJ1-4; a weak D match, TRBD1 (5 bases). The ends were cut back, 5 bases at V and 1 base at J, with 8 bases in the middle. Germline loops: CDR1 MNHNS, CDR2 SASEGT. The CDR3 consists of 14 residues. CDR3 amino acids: CASSRGGTNEKLFF. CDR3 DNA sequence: TGTGCCAGCAGTAGGGGAGGAACTAATGAAAAACTGTTTTTT.

The chain's CDR3 is CASSQDLGQVATNEKLFF. DNA for the CDR3: TGTGCCAGCAGCCAAGATTTGGGACAGGTTGCAACTAATGAAAAACTGTTTTTT. This chain connects TRBV4-2 to TRBJ1-4, with TRBD1 matching 8 bases. Germline V CDR1 and CDR2: LGHNA, YNFKEQ. The ends lost 0 bases at V and 0 bases at J; junction bases unmatched: 6. This CDR3 contains 18 residues.

The CDR3 region has the DNA TGTGCCAGCACCCAGAGCATCTCCTATAATTCACCCCTCCACTTT. This codes for CASTQSISYNSPLHF. This rearrangement joins TRBV2 to TRBJ1-6; no reliable D call. This CDR3 spans 15 amino acids. Between the trimmed V and J ends, which lost 7 bases and 0 bases, there was a span of 10 bases. Germline lookup yields CDR1 SNHLY and CDR2 FYNNEI. Full variable domain (outside the CDR3, taken from reference TRBV2 and TRBJ1-6): EPEVTQTPSHQVTQMGQEVILRCVPISNHLYFYWYRQILGQKVEFLVSFYNNEISEKSEIFDDQFSVERPDGSNFTLKIRSTKLEDSAMYFCASTQSISYNSPLHFGNGTRLTVT.

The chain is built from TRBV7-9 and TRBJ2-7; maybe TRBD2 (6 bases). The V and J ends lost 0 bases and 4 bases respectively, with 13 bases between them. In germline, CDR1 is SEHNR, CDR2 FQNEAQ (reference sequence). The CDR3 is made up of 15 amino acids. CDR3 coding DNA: TGTGCCAGCAGCTTAGCGCGGTGGGAGGTATACGAGCAGTACTTC. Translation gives CASSLARWEVYEQYF.